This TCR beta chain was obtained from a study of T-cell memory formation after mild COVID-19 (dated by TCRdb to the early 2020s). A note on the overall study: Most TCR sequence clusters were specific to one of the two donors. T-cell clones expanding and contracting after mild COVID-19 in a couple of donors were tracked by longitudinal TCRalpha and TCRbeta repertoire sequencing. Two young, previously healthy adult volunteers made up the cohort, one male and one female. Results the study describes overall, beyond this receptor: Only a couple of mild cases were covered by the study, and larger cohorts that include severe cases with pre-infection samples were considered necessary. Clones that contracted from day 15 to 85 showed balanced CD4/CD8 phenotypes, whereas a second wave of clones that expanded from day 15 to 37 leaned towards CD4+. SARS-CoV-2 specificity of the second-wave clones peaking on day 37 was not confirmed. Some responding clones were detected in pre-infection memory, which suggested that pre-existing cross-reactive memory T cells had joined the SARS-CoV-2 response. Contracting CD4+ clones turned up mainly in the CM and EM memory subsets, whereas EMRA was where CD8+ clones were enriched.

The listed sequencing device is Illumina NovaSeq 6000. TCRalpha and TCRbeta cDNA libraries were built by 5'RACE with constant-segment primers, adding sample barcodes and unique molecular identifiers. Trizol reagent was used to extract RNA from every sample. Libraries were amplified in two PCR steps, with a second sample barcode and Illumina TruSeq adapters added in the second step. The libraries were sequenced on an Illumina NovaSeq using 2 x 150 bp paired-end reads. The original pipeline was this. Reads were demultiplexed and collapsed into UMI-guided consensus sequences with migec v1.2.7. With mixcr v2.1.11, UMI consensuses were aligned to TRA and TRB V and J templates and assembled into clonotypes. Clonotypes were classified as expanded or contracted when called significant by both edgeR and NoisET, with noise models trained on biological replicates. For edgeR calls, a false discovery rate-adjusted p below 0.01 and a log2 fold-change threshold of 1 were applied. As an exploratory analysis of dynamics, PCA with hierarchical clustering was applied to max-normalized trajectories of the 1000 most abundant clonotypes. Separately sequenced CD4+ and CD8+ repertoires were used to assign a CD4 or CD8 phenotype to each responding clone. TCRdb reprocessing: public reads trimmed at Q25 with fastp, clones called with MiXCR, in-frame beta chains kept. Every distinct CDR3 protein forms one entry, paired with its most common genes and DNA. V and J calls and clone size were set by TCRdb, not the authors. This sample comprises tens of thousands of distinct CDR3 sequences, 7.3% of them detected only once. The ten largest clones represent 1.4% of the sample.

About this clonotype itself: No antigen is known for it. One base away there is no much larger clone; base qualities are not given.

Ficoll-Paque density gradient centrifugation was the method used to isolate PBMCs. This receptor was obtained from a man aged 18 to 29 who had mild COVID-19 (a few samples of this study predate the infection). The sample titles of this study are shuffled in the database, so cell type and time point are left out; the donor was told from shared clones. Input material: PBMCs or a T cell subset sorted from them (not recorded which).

The DNA sequence is TGTGCCAGCAGCTTGATAGGTGGGGCTGGGGCCAACGTCCTGACTTTC. This is translated as CASSLIGGAGANVLTF. The receptor chain draws on TRBV7-2 and TRBJ2-6; the D segment cannot be called with confidence. Reading the germline V gene gives CDR1 SGHTA and CDR2 FQGNSA. There are 16 amino acids in the CDR3, from cysteine to phenylalanine inclusive. Only CDR3 DNA is held: 48 bases, read in frame from base 1. The junction carries 11 bases between V and J, which are trimmed by 3 bases and 2 bases respectively. This CDR3, with the reference TRBV7-2 and TRBJ2-6 proteins standing in past its ends, gives the full variable domain GAGVSQSPSNKVTEKGKDVELRCDPISGHTALYWYRQSLGQGLEFLIYFQGNSAPDKSGLPSDRFSAERTGGSVSTLTIQRTQQEDSAVYLCASSLIGGAGANVLTFGAGSRLTVL.